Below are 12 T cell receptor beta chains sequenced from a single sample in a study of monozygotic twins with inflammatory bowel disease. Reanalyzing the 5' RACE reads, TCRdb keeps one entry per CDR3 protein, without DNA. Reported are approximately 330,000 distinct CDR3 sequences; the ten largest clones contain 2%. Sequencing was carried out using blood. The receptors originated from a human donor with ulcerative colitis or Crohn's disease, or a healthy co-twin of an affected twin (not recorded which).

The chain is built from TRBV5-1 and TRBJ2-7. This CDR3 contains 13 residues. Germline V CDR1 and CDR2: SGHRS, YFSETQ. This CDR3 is CASSSDGKYEQYF.

CDR3: CSALAQGSYEQYF. The rearrangement joins TRBV20-1 to TRBJ2-7; checking the TCRdb D call of TRBD2 is not possible without DNA. The CDR3 totals 13 residues. The V gene's germline CDR1 is DFQATT and CDR2 SNEGSKA (reference sequence).

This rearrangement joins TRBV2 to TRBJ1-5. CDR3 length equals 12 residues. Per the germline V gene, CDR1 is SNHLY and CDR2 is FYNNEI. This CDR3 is CASSDSRQPQHF.

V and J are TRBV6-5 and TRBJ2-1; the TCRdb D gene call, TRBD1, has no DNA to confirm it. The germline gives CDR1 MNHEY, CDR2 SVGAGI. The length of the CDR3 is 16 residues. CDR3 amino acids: CASSSNRGPSYNEQFF.

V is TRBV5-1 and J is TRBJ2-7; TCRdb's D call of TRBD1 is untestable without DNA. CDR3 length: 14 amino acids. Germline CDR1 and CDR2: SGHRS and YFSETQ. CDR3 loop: CASSEGTGPYEQYF.

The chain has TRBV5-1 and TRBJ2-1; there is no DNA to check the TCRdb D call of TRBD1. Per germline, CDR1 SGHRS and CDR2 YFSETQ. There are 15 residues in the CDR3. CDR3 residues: CASSPTGQDYNEQFF.

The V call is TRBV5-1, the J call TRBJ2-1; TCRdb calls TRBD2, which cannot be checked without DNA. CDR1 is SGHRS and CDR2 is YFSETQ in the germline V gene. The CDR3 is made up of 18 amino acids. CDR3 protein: CASSLLPLLTSSYNEQFF.

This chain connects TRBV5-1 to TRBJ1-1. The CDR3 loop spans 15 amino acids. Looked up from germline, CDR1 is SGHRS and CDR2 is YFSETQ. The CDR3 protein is CASSLDQVGNTEAFF.

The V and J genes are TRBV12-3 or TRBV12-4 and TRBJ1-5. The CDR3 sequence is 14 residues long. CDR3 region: CASSLRTVSQPQHF.

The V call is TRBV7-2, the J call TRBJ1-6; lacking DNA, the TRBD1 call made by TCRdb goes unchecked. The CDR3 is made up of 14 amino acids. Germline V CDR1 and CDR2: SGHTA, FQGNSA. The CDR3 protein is CASSFDRGRPPLHF.

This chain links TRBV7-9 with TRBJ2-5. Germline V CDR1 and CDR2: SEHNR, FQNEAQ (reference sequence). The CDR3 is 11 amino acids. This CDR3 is CASGRGETQYF.

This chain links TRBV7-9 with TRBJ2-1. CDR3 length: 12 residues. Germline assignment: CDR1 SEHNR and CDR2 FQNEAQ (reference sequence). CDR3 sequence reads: CASSPVDNELFF.